A single sample is the source of the 26 T cell receptor beta chains below, sequenced in a study of cytomegalovirus exposure and HLA in healthy donors. Both 60 Vbeta primers and 13 Jbeta primers went into the PCR. Profiling relied on immunoSEQ multiplex PCR, and the TCRdb table lists in-frame clones only, not all of them. This table has under 200,000 clones, 80% appearing once. Sequencing input: PBMCs. The receptors originated from a young man in good health and CMV-seropositive.

The table lists this clone with a count of one. For the CDR3, the DNA is TGCGCCAGCAGCTTGGATGGGGCCGTCGGTTTCTTT. Residues: CASSLDGAVGFF. The rearrangement uses TRBV5-1 and TRBJ1-1, with a tentative D call TRBD1 (5 bases). CDR1 SGHRS and CDR2 YFSETQ come from the germline V gene. Trimming took off 0 bases at V and 13 bases at J, with 13 bases between the two ends. The CDR3 loop spans 12 amino acids.

There are a few counts of this clone. The chain carries TRBV5-1 and TRBJ2-2; 7 bases are a match to TRBD2. CDR3 size: 17 residues. The ends lost 4 bases at V and 4 bases at J; junction bases unmatched: 13. Germline CDR1 is SGHRS and CDR2 is YFSETQ. The CDR3 DNA reads as TGCGCCAGCAGCCTGGAGGGAGCGGGATCCACCACCGGGGAGCTGTTTTTT. It is translated as CASSLEGAGSTTGELFF.

The V and J genes are TRBV6-1 and TRBJ1-1; a possible D gene is TRBD1 (6 bases). The CDR3 is 14 amino acids. CDR1 is MNHNS and CDR2 is SASEGT in the germline V gene. Trimming took 7 bases from V and 1 from J, leaving 13 bases between them. The CDR3 protein is CASKKGTSNTEAFF. In nucleotides, the CDR3 is TGTGCCAGCAAGAAAGGGACATCGAACACTGAAGCTTTCTTT.

The rearrangement joins TRBV15 to TRBJ1-4; D unresolved. The CDR3 runs 16 residues. CDR1 is LNHNV and CDR2 is YYDKDF in the germline V gene (reference sequence). Deletions cut 3 bases from V and 5 bases from J, with 16 bases between. CDR3 residues: CATSRYTGTGNEKLFF. The CDR3 bases are TGTGCCACCAGCAGGTACACGGGAACGGGAAATGAAAAACTGTTTTTT.

This chain connects TRBV5-4 to TRBJ2-3; 7 nucleotides agree with TRBD2. Germline V gene lookup returns CDR1 SGHNT and CDR2 YYREEE (reference sequence). The CDR3 is 15 residues long. The V and J ends lost 2 bases and 4 bases, in that order; junction bases with no gene match: 7. The CDR3 loop reads CASSLRAGDPDTQYF. The CDR3, as DNA: TGTGCCAGCAGCTTAAGGGCGGGGGATCCAGATACGCAGTATTTT.

The chain joins TRBV9 to TRBJ1-1; maybe TRBD1 (5 bases). CDR1 SGDLS and CDR2 YYNGEE come from the germline V gene. This CDR3 has 17 residues. The V end was cut by 1 base, the J end by 1 base, with 17 bases between. The CDR3 region is CASSVSPKTATNTEAFF. CDR3 DNA: TGTGCCAGCAGCGTATCCCCTAAGACAGCGACGAACACTGAAGCTTTCTTT. The variable domain in full, with the rest retrieved from reference TRBV9 and TRBJ1-1, is DSGVTQTPKHLITATGQRVTLRCSPRSGDLSVYWYQQSLDQGLQFLIQYYNGEERAKGNILERFSAQQFPDLHSELNLSSLELGDSALYFCASSVSPKTATNTEAFFGQGTRLTVV.

By proportion, this clone is medium-sized. The gene calls are TRBV4-3 and TRBJ1-1, with D possibly being TRBD1 (5 bases). Germline lookup yields CDR1 LGHNA and CDR2 YSLEER. The CDR3 is 14 residues long. Trimming removed 0 bases from V and 5 bases from J, with 10 bases in between. The CDR3 region has the DNA TGCGCCAGCAGCCAAGATGGGGGGAGGACTGAAGCTTTCTTT. Translating gives CASSQDGGRTEAFF.

This clone was picked up one time. The chain uses TRBV7-6 and TRBJ2-7; D uncertain. Germline V lookup: CDR1 SGHVS, CDR2 FNYEAQ. The CDR3 has 11 amino acids. The V gene lost 1 base and the J gene lost 6 bases, with 4 bases spanning the gap. The DNA for the CDR3 is TGTGCCAGCAGCTTAGGAGCCGAGCAGTACTTC. Translation gives CASSLGAEQYF.

The V and J genes are TRBV6-6 and TRBJ2-1, with 8 bases aligning to TRBD1. The length of the CDR3 is 15 residues. Germline V CDR1 and CDR2: MNHNY, SVGAGI (reference sequence). Losses at the gene ends were 5 bases for V and 7 bases for J; bases not matched to a gene: 10. The CDR3 is CASSKQGVRWNEQFF. DNA for the CDR3: TGTGCCAGCAGTAAACAGGGGGTCCGGTGGAATGAGCAGTTCTTC.

The chain has TRBV6-1 and TRBJ2-3; 11 bases line up with TRBD1. The CDR3 extends over 16 amino acids. Looked up from germline, CDR1 is MNHNS and CDR2 is SASEGT. The V gene end was trimmed by 3 bases and the J gene end by 4 bases; junction bases not matched to a gene: 6. This chain's CDR3 is CASSDGTGGGSDTQYF. The CDR3 DNA follows: TGTGCCAGCAGTGATGGGACAGGGGGTGGGTCAGATACGCAGTATTTT.

The chain recombines TRBV7-9 with TRBJ2-6; D gene ambiguous. Trimming left V 5 bases short and J 0 bases short, with 8 bases between. CDR3 size: 15 residues. Germline V gene data show CDR1 as SEHNR and CDR2 as FQNEAQ (reference sequence). The CDR3 spells CASSLPSSGANVLTF. CDR3 DNA sequence: TGTGCCAGCAGCCTCCCCAGCTCTGGGGCCAACGTCCTGACTTTC.

The genes are TRBV7-9 and TRBJ1-2; maybe TRBD1 (6 bases). Germline V gene lookup returns CDR1 SEHNR and CDR2 FQNEAQ (reference sequence). V gave up 5 bases and J gave up 2 bases, with 9 bases separating them. The CDR3 runs to 13 residues. Here the CDR3 DNA reads TGTGCCAGCAGCCTGGGACAAAACTATGGCTACACCTTC. Its protein is CASSLGQNYGYTF.

The chain joins TRBV2 to TRBJ2-3; 9 nucleotides align to TRBD2. V lost 6 bases to trimming and J lost 0 bases; unmatched junction nucleotides: 4. From germline, CDR1 is SNHLY and CDR2 FYNNEI. The CDR3 covers 15 residues. The CDR3 coding sequence is TGTGCCAGCAGATTAACTAGCGGGAGCACAGATACGCAGTATTTT. Translated, it gives CASRLTSGSTDTQYF.

The chain recombines TRBV10-3 with TRBJ2-2; D unresolved. The CDR3 spans 14 residues. The V end was cut by 2 bases, the J end by 6 bases, with 10 bases between. Germline-derived CDR1 and CDR2 are ENHRY and SYGVKD. The CDR3 DNA follows: TGTGCCATCAGTGAGATTGCGGATGCCGGGGAGCTGTTTTTT. Translation gives CAISEIADAGELFF.

The chain joins TRBV14 to TRBJ1-1; D gene ambiguous. This CDR3 has 13 amino acids. Trimming cost V 2 bases and J 6 bases, with 10 bases left between them. CDR1 is SGHDN and CDR2 is FVKESK in the germline V gene. This CDR3 reads CASSQLSGAEAFF. The CDR3 bases are TGTGCCAGCAGCCAACTCTCGGGTGCTGAAGCTTTCTTT.

The CDR3 nucleotides are TGTGCCAGCAGTGAAGAGGCTAGCGGGAACACCGGGGAGCTGTTTTTT. This gives the protein CASSEEASGNTGELFF. The rearrangement uses TRBV2 and TRBJ2-2, with TRBD2 matching over 7 bases. The V and J ends lost 1 base and 1 base, in that order; junction bases with no gene match: 3. This CDR3 comprises 16 residues. Germline CDR1 SNHLY, CDR2 FYNNEI.

The chain recombines TRBV7-9 with TRBJ2-7, with D unresolved. The V gene's germline CDR1 is SEHNR and CDR2 FQNEAQ (reference sequence). This CDR3 spans 11 amino acids. Trimming shortened V by 2 bases and J by 6 bases, and 5 bases separated the two germline ends. CDR3 DNA sequence: TGTGCCAGCAGCTTAAATATCGAGCAGTACTTC. Its translation: CASSLNIEQYF. The full variable domain, its missing parts supplied by reference TRBV7-9 and TRBJ2-7, is DTGVSQNPRHKITKRGQNVTFRCDPISEHNRLYWYRQTLGQGPEFLTYFQNEAQLEKSRLLSDRFSAERPKGSFSTLEIQRTEQGDSAMYLCASSLNIEQYFGPGTRLTVT.

The V call is TRBV15, the J call TRBJ2-7, with D perhaps TRBD1 (6 bases). Trimming took off 1 base at V and 3 bases at J, with 10 bases between the two ends. This CDR3 has 14 residues. Germline V gene data show CDR1 as LNHNV and CDR2 as YYDKDF (reference sequence). CDR3 loop: CATSRGTQGYEQYF. CDR3 nucleotide sequence: TGTGCCACCAGCAGAGGGACACAGGGCTACGAGCAGTACTTC.

As for this clone: This sample includes further DNA sequences coding for the same CDR3. The chain is built from TRBV10-3 and TRBJ1-6, with 9 nucleotides matching TRBD1. Looked up from germline, CDR1 is ENHRY and CDR2 is SYGVKD. Trimming cost V 5 bases and J 6 bases; bases outside gene matches: 2. This CDR3 comprises 14 residues. In DNA form, the CDR3 reads TGTGCCATCAGTTCGGGACAGGGTAATTCACCCCTCCACTTT. Translation gives CAISSGQGNSPLHF.

This sequence joins TRBV23-1 and TRBJ2-2, with D possibly TRBD1 on 6 matching bases. TRBV23-1 is recorded as an ORF, its role being uncertain. This CDR3 is built from 16 residues. V was pared by 3 bases and J by 1 base, with 12 bases between. CDR3 residues: CASSHSGTQNTGELFF. The CDR3 DNA reads TGCGCCAGCAGTCACTCCGGGACACAGAACACCGGGGAGCTGTTTTTT.

This clone was found a few times. Germline is not matched at one junction end, which may reflect a read error. The chain links TRBV5-1 to TRBJ1-1, with D unclear. There are 13 residues in the CDR3. In germline, CDR1 is SGHRS, CDR2 YFSETQ. The CDR3 here is CASSLSRTTEAFF. CDR3 DNA: TGTGCCAGCAGCTTAAGCCGAACGACTGAAGCTTTCTTT.

The chain is built from TRBV2 and TRBJ1-5; TRBD1 matches 7 bases. Germline V lookup: CDR1 SNHLY, CDR2 FYNNEI. J gave up 3 bases and V 3 bases, and 5 bases lay outside the gene matches. The CDR3 has 15 residues. CDR3 nucleotides: TGTGCCAGCAGTGATCAGGGACAGTTCAATCAGCCCCAGCATTTT. Its protein product is CASSDQGQFNQPQHF. The variable domain in full, completed from reference TRBV2 and TRBJ1-5, reads EPEVTQTPSHQVTQMGQEVILRCVPISNHLYFYWYRQILGQKVEFLVSFYNNEISEKSEIFDDQFSVERPDGSNFTLKIRSTKLEDSAMYFCASSDQGQFNQPQHFGDGTRLSIL.

The rearrangement joins TRBV19 to TRBJ2-3, with TRBD2 matching over 8 bases. This CDR3 region has 14 residues. In germline, CDR1 is LNHDA, CDR2 SQIVND (reference sequence). Trimming took 4 bases from V and 4 from J; bases not matched to a gene: 4. The CDR3 DNA reads as TGTGCCAGTAGTACGAGCGGGAGTTCAGATACGCAGTATTTT. This codes for CASSTSGSSDTQYF.

The chain couples TRBV10-3 to TRBJ1-1, with D perhaps TRBD1 (5 bases). Germline V gene sequence: CDR1 ENHRY, CDR2 SYGVKD. The germline V and J ends were trimmed by 4 bases and 8 bases, with 17 bases remaining between them. CDR3 length: 14 residues. CDR3 DNA: TGTGCCATCAGTGTCAGTGACAGCTCTTTAGAAGCTTTCTTT. Translation gives CAISVSDSSLEAFF.

This sequence joins TRBV30 and TRBJ1-6; D not certain. Germline V gene data show CDR1 as GTSNPN and CDR2 as SVGIG (reference sequence). The germline V and J ends were trimmed by 2 bases and 7 bases, with 9 bases remaining between them. CDR3 size: 13 residues. Written as DNA, the CDR3 is TGTGCCTGGAGTCGGGAGGGCAATTCACCCCTCCACTTT. This sequence encodes CAWSREGNSPLHF.

This sequence joins TRBV10-3 and TRBJ2-5, with D possibly TRBD2 on 5 matching bases. With the DNA end fitting TRBJ2-7 better, the J assignment may be wrong. The CDR3 loop spans 14 amino acids. In germline, CDR1 is ENHRY, CDR2 SYGVKD. CDR3 loop: CAISEGLPTYEQYF. DNA for the CDR3: TGTGCCATCAGTGAGGGACTGCCGACCTACGAGCAGTACTTC.